A selection of T cell receptor beta chains follows, all from one sample in a study of a mutant IDH1 vaccine in newly diagnosed glioma. The protocol was immunoSEQ multiplex PCR, while the TCRdb copy is restricted to in-frame clones and leaves out a portion. The table has about 48,000 clones, under 85% seen once. These TCRs' antigens remain unknown. The sample here was PBMCs, taken from a glioma patient whose treatment included an IDH1 peptide vaccine. The receptor source for this set is a man in his forties with glioma. Each CDR3 is given with its conserved first and last residue. A D gene is named only where the DNA matches it firmly. The listing skips clone size in some rows; elsewhere it reads once, few, many or a size class.

j_gene	d_gene	abundance	v_gene	CDR3nt	CDR3aa
TRBJ2-3	.	.	TRBV19	TGTGCCAGTAGACGGGTAGCGACGAAGCTCGGAGATACGCAGTATTTT	CASRRVATKLGDTQYF
TRBJ1-2	TRBD1	few	TRBV6-1	TGTGCCAGCAGTGAAGAAACAGGGGGCGCCTATGGCTACACCTTC	CASSEETGGAYGYTF
TRBJ2-3	.	.	TRBV5-6	TGTGCCAGCAGCAGAGGACTCAGCACAGATACGCAGTATTTT	CASSRGLSTDTQYF
TRBJ1-5	TRBD1	.	TRBV14	TGTGCCAGCAGTAGGAGACAGGGAGGCCCCCAGCATTTT	CASSRRQGGPQHF
TRBJ2-3	.	.	TRBV4-1	TGCGCCAGCAGCCAGCAGTCTTCCGTGGGAGATACGCAGTATTTT	CASSQQSSVGDTQYF
TRBJ1-1	.	.	TRBV4-1	TGCGCCAGCAGCCAGGGGGGGGAAGCTTTCTTT	CASSQGGEAFF
TRBJ1-4	TRBD1	.	TRBV2	TGTGCCACCAAGGGGGCTGACAGGGATTCTTTGGGTGAAAAACTGTTTTTT	CATKGADRDSLGEKLFF
TRBJ1-2	.	few	TRBV27	TGTGCCAGCAGTACCACGGGTGGTTATGGCTACACCTTC	CASSTTGGYGYTF
TRBJ1-2	.	.	TRBV6-5	TGTGCCAGCAGCCCGGGCTCGACAGGCTATGGCTACACCTTC	CASSPGSTGYGYTF
TRBJ1-1	TRBD1	.	TRBV13	TGTGCCAGCAGCTACAGGGGCGGGGTGAACACTGAAGCTTTCTTT	CASSYRGGVNTEAFF
TRBJ2-2	.	.	TRBV5-5	TGTGCCAGCAGCCGCATAAACGGGACGAATAGTCGGACCGGGGAGCTGTTTTTT	CASSRINGTNSRTGELFF
TRBJ1-2	TRBD1	.	TRBV14	TGTGCCAGCAGCCAGCTCCAGGGGGCTAGTGGCTACACCTTC	CASSQLQGASGYTF
TRBJ2-6	.	.	TRBV13	TGTGCCAGCAGCTTATCGCGGGAAACTGGGGCCAACGTCCTGACTTTC	CASSLSRETGANVLTF
TRBJ1-5	.	once	TRBV30	TGTGCCTGGAGTGGTACAGGGAGACAGCCCCAGCATTTT	CAWSGTGRQPQHF
TRBJ1-6	.	.	TRBV9	TGTGCCAGCAGCGTAGTCCCGGGGTCACCCCTCCACTTT	CASSVVPGSPLHF
TRBJ1-3	.	.	TRBV5-1	TGCGCCAGCAGCTTCGAGGGAAACACCATATATTTT	CASSFEGNTIYF
TRBJ2-5	TRBD1	.	TRBV6-4	TGTGCCAGCAGATTTCGGGACAGGGGGCCGTCAGAGACCCAGTACTTC	CASRFRDRGPSETQYF
TRBJ1-2	.	.	TRBV6-5	TGTGCCACCTCGGAGGGACAACATGGCTACACCTTC	CATSEGQHGYTF
TRBJ2-3	.	.	TRBV6-1	TGTGCCAGTTGGATAGGTGACGGCACAGATACGCAGTATTTT	CASWIGDGTDTQYF
TRBJ2-1	TRBD2	.	TRBV7-7	TGTGCTAGCAGCTTATTAGCGGGGGGAACCTCCTACAATGAGCAGTTCTTC	CASSLLAGGTSYNEQFF
TRBJ1-2	TRBD1	.	TRBV5-8	TGTGCCAGCAGCTCTTATAAGGGGGCGAGAGCTAACTATGGCTACACCTTC	CASSSYKGARANYGYTF
TRBJ2-7	TRBD2	.	TRBV5-1	TGCGCCAGCAGCCAGCGCATTACCCTAGCGGGGGATCGCGAGCAGTACTTC	CASSQRITLAGDREQYF
TRBJ1-5	.	.	TRBV5-1	TGCGCCAGCACCCCTCCCGCCAGGGGATATAGGAGCAATCAGCCCCAGCATTTT	CASTPPARGYRSNQPQHF
TRBJ2-5	TRBD2	.	TRBV15	TGTGCCACCAGCAGATCCCGACTAGCGGGGGAAGAGACCCAGTACTTC	CATSRSRLAGEETQYF
TRBJ1-6	TRBD1	.	TRBV12-5	TGTGCTAGTGGTTGGGACACAGGGGGTCCTAATTCACCCCTCCACTTT	CASGWDTGGPNSPLHF
TRBJ2-1	TRBD2	once	TRBV10-2	TGCGCCAGCAGTGACTGGCTAGCGGGGAACTACAATGAGCAGTTCTTC	CASSDWLAGNYNEQFF
TRBJ2-3	TRBD1	.	TRBV6-5	TGTGCCAGCAGTTACGCGGACAGGGCCCTAGCAGATACGCAGTATTTT	CASSYADRALADTQYF
TRBJ1-2	.	.	TRBV14	TGTGCCAGCAGCCAGGAATTTAACTATGGCTACACCTTC	CASSQEFNYGYTF
TRBJ2-5	.	.	TRBV5-1	TGCGCCAGCAGCTCGAACCAAGAGACCCAGTACTTC	CASSSNQETQYF
TRBJ2-2	TRBD2	.	TRBV18	TGTGCCAGCTCACCACCGGGGCGGGGGACGAACACCGGGGAGCTGTTTTTT	CASSPPGRGTNTGELFF
TRBJ1-2	TRBD1	.	TRBV5-1	TGCGCCAGCAGCTTGGCGGGACAGAGCTCTGGTGGCTACACCTTC	CASSLAGQSSGGYTF
TRBJ2-5	.	.	TRBV5-1	TGCGCCAGCAGCTTGGTTGAGGGTGGGGAGACCCAGTACTTC	CASSLVEGGETQYF
TRBJ1-1	.	.	TRBV5-4	TGTGCCAGCAGCTTTCGGGGGGGCGAAGCTGAAGCTTTCTTT	CASSFRGGEAEAFF
TRBJ1-6	.	.	TRBV19	TGTGCCAGTAGTATAGGACAGGATCATAATTCACCCCTCCACTTT	CASSIGQDHNSPLHF
TRBJ2-7	TRBD2	.	TRBV5-1	TGCGCCAGCAGCGGGACTAGCGGGGACTCCGAGCAGTACTTC	CASSGTSGDSEQYF
TRBJ1-2	.	.	TRBV4-1	TGCGCCAGCAGCTCCGGGCAGAACTATGGCTACACCTTC	CASSSGQNYGYTF
TRBJ1-5	TRBD1	.	TRBV5-6	TGTGCCAGCAGCCCAGGCCGGGACAGTAACATTTATAGCAATCAGCCCCAGCATTTT	CASSPGRDSNIYSNQPQHF
TRBJ2-5	.	.	TRBV6-1	TGTGCCAGCAGTGTTTTATCTCCCGCGGGGCAAGAGACCCAGTACTTC	CASSVLSPAGQETQYF
TRBJ2-7	.	.	TRBV5-4	TGTGCCAGCAGCTTGGACAGAGAGCAGTACTTC	CASSLDREQYF
TRBJ1-1	TRBD1	.	TRBV25-1	TGTGCCAGCGGTCCGGGACAGGGACTCGCGAACACTGAAGCTTTCTTT	CASGPGQGLANTEAFF
TRBJ2-7	TRBD1	.	TRBV5-4	TGTGCCAGCAGCACAACAGGGGGCAGGGGGTTCGAGCAGTACTTC	CASSTTGGRGFEQYF
TRBJ2-7	TRBD1	.	TRBV10-2	TGCGCCAGCTTTTGGACAGGGGGCGCGGGGCAGTACTTC	CASFWTGGAGQYF
TRBJ1-2	.	.	TRBV20-1	TGCAGTGCTAGAGTGGGGGTTGGCTACACCTTC	CSARVGVGYTF
TRBJ2-2	.	.	TRBV15	TGTGCCACCAGCAGAGGTCAGGGAACCGGGGAGCTGTTTTTT	CATSRGQGTGELFF
TRBJ2-3	.	.	TRBV7-9	TGTGCCAGCAGCCCACGGGTTGGTGTAGGGGATACGCAGTATTTT	CASSPRVGVGDTQYF
TRBJ2-3	TRBD2	.	TRBV4-2	TGTGCCAGCAGCCAAGACGGGCTAGCGGGGGGGGCAGATACGCAGTATTTT	CASSQDGLAGGADTQYF
TRBJ1-1	TRBD1	.	TRBV29-1	TGCAGCGTACGTCCAGGGGGCCTCACTGAAGCTTTCTTT	CSVRPGGLTEAFF
TRBJ1-2	TRBD1	few	TRBV6-5	TGTGCCAGCAGTGGGACAGACTATGGCTACACCTTC	CASSGTDYGYTF
TRBJ2-2	TRBD1	.	TRBV2	TGTGCCAGCAGTCAGACAGGGGTGAACACCGGGGAGCTGTTTTTT	CASSQTGVNTGELFF
TRBJ2-7	.	.	TRBV5-6	TGTGCCAGCAGAAGATTGGGGGGCCCTAGCTCCTACGAGCAGTACTTC	CASRRLGGPSSYEQYF
TRBJ1-1	TRBD1	once	TRBV7-6	TGTGCCAGCAGCTTCAAAACAGGGGGCACTGAAGCTTTCTTT	CASSFKTGGTEAFF
TRBJ2-1	.	.	TRBV7-9	TGTGCCAGCAGCTTAGTCGGCGTCAATGAGCAGTTCTTC	CASSLVGVNEQFF
TRBJ1-3	TRBD1	.	TRBV9	TGTGCCAGCAGCGCCGGGACAGGGGTTGGAAACACCATATATTTT	CASSAGTGVGNTIYF
TRBJ1-2	TRBD1	.	TRBV10-3	TGTGCCATCAGTGGCCGGGACAGGGGTCTTGGCTACACCTTC	CAISGRDRGLGYTF